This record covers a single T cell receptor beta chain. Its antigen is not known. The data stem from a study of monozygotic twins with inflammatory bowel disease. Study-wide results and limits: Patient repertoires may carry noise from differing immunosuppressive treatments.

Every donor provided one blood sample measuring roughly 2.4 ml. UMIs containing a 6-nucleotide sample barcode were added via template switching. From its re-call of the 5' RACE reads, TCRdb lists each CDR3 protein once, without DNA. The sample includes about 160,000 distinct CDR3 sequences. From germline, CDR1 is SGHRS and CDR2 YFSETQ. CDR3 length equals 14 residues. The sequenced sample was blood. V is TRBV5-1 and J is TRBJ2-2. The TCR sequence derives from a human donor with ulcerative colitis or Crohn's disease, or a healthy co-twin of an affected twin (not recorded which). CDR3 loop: CASSLAPGTGELFF.